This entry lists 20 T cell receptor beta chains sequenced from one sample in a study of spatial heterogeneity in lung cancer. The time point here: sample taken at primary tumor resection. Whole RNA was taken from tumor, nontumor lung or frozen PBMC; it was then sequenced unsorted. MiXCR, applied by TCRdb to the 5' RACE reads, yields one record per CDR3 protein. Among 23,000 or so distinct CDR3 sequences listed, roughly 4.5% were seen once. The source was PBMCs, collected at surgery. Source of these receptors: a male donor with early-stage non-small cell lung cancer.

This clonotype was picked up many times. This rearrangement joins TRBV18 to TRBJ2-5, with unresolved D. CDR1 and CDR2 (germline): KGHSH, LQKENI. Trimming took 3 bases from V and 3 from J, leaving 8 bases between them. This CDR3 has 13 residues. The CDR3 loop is CASSPGDEETQYF. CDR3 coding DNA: TGTGCCAGCTCACCGGGCGACGAAGAGACCCAGTACTTC.

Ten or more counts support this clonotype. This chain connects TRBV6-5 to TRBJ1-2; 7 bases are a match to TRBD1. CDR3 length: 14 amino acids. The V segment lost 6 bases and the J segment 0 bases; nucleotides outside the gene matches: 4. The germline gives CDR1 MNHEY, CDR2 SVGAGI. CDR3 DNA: TGTGCCAGCAGACGACAGGGTGCTAACTATGGCTACACCTTC. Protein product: CASRRQGANYGYTF.

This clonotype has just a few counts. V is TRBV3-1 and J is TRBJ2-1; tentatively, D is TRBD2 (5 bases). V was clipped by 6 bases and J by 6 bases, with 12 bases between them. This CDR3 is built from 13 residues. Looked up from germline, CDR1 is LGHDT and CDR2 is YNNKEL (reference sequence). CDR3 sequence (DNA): TGTGCCAGCAGGACGCAAAGCGGCAATGAGCAGTTCTTC. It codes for CASRTQSGNEQFF.

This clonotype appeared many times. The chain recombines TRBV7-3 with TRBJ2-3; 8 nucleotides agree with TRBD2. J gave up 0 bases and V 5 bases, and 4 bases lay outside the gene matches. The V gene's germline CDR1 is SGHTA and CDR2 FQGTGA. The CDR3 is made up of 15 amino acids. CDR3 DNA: TGTGCCAGCAGCCGCGGGGGGACTAGCACAGATACGCAGTATTTT. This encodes CASSRGGTSTDTQYF.

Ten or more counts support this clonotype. As DNA, the CDR3 is TGTGCCAGCAGCTTCGGGACGGTTGGAAACACCATATATTTT. Its protein product is CASSFGTVGNTIYF. The chain combines TRBV7-9 with TRBJ1-3, with a weak D call TRBD1 (5 bases). Germline V gene data show CDR1 as SEHNR and CDR2 as FQNEAQ (reference sequence). The V end was cut by 3 bases, the J end by 3 bases, with 9 bases between. CDR3 length: 14 residues.

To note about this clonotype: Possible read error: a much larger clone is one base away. Here the CDR3 DNA reads TGTGCCAGCAGTTACTCGAGCGGGGGGGCCTTGACCCAGTACTTC. Its protein product is CASSYSSGGALTQYF. The chain carries TRBV6-2 or TRBV6-3 and TRBJ2-5; TRBD2 agrees at 10 bases. The germline gives CDR1 MNHEY, CDR2 SVGEGT. The CDR3 is made up of 15 amino acids. V was pared by 0 bases and J by 7 bases, with 5 bases of the junction left unmatched.

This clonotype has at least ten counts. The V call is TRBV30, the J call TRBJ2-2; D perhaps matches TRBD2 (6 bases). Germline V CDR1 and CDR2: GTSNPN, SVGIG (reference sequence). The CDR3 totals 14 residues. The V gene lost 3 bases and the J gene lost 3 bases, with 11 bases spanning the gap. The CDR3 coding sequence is TGTGCCTGGAGGGATTGGGGGGACACCGGGGAGCTGTTTTTT. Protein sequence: CAWRDWGDTGELFF.

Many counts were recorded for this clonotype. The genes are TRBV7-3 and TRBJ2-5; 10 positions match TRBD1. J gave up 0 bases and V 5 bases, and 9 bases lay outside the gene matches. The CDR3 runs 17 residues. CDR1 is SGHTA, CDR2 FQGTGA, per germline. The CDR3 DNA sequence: TGTGCCAGCAGCCCCCCGGTGGGGACAGGGGACCAAGAGACCCAGTACTTC. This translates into CASSPPVGTGDQETQYF.

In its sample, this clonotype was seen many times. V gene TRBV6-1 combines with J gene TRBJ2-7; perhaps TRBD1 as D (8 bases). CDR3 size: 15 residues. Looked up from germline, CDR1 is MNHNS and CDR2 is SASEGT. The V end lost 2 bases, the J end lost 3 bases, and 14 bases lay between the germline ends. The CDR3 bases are TGTGCCAGCAGTGAAAGCGGGACAGGTGACTACGAGCAGTACTTC. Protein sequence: CASSESGTGDYEQYF.

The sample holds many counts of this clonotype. CDR3 sequence (DNA): TGTGCCAGCGGTGGCCGCAATCAGCCCCAGCATTTT. Amino acid sequence: CASGGRNQPQHF. The chain combines TRBV7-9 with TRBJ1-5; D unresolved. The V end was cut by 8 bases, the J end by 2 bases, with 7 bases between. Germline V gene sequence: CDR1 SEHNR, CDR2 FQNEAQ (reference sequence). This CDR3 has 12 residues.

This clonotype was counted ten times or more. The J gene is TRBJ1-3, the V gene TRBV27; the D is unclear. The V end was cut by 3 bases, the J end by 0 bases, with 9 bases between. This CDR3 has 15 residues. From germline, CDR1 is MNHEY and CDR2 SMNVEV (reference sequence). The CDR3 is CASSFFWVSGNTIYF. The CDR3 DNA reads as TGTGCCAGCAGTTTTTTTTGGGTCTCTGGAAACACCATATATTTT.

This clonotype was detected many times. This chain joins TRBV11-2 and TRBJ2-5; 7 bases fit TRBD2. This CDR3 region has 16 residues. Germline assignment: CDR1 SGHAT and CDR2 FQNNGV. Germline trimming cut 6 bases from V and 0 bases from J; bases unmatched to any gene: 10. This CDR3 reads CASREVGGRDQETQYF. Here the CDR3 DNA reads TGTGCCAGCAGAGAAGTCGGGGGGAGAGACCAAGAGACCCAGTACTTC. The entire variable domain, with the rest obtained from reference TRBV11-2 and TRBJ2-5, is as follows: EAGVAQSPRYKIIEKRQSVAFWCNPISGHATLYWYQQILGQGPKLLIQFQNNGVVDDSQLPKDRFSAERLKGVDSTLKIQPAKLEDSAVYLCASREVGGRDQETQYFGPGTRLLVL.

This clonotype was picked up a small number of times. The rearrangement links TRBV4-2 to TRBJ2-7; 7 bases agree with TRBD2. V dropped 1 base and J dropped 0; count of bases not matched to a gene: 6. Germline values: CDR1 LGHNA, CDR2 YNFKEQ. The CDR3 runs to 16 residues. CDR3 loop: CASSQVSRGSSYEQYF. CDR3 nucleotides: TGTGCCAGCAGCCAAGTCTCGCGGGGGAGCTCCTACGAGCAGTACTTC.

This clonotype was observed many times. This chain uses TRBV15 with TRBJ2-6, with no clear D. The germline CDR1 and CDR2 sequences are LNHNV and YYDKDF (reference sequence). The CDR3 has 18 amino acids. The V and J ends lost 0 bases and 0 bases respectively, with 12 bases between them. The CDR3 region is CATSREGGEYSGANVLTF. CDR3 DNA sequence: TGTGCCACCAGCAGAGAGGGTGGGGAATACTCTGGGGCCAACGTCCTGACTTTC.

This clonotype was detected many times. CDR3 sequence (DNA): TGCGCCAGCAGATCCGGGACTAGCGGCACAGATACGCAGTATTTT. Residues: CASRSGTSGTDTQYF. The chain joins TRBV10-2 to TRBJ2-3; 10 bases map to TRBD2. The V gene end was trimmed by 6 bases and the J gene end by 1 base; junction bases not matched to a gene: 4. The germline V gene encodes CDR1 WSHSY and CDR2 SAAADI. The CDR3 contains 15 residues.

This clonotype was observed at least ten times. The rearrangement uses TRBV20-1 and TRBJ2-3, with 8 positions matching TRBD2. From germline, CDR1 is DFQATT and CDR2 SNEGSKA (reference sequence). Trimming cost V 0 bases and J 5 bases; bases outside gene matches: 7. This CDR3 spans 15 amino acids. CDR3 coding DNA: TGCAGTGCTAGAGATTCGGGCGGGGGGAGAGATACGCAGTATTTT. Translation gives CSARDSGGGRDTQYF.

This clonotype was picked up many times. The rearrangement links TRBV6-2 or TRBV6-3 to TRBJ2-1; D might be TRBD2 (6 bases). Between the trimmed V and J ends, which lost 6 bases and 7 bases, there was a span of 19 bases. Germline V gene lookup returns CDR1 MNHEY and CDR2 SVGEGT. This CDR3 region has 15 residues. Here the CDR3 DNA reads TGTGCCAGCAGACCCGCGGGGTCCCCTCGTAATGAGCAGTTCTTC. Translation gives CASRPAGSPRNEQFF.

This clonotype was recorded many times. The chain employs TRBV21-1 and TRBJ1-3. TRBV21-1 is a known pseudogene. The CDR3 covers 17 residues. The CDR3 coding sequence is TGTGCCAGCACCATATTGATGAGTTCCTCGGAGGGAAACACCATATATTTT. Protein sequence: CASTILMSSSEGNTIYF.

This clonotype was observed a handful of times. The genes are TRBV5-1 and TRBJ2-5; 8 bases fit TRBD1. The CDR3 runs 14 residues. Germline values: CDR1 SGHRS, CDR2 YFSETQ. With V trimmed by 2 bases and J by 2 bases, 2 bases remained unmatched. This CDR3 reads CASSLGQGQETQYF. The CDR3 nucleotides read TGCGCCAGCAGCTTAGGACAGGGACAAGAGACCCAGTACTTC.

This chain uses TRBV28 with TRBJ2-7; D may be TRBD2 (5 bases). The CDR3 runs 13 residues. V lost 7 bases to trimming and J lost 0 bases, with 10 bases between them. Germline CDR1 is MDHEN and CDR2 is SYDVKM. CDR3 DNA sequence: TGTGCCAGCACGGGAACCAACTCCTACGAGCAGTACTTC. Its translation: CASTGTNSYEQYF.